The 23 T cell receptor beta chains reported below all come from one sample, sequenced in a study of blood T cell repertoires in COVID-19. The method was immunoSEQ multiplex PCR; TCRdb's version includes in-frame clones alone and lacks a portion of them. The sample shows roughly 20,000 clones, 87% of them seen only once. The sequenced material came from peripheral blood. The receptors were sampled from a human donor with active COVID-19. The donor label of this sample is uncertain.

The DNA of the CDR3 is TGTGCCAGCAGTTTACATAGCAGAGGGAACACTGAAGCTTTCTTT. This encodes CASSLHSRGNTEAFF. The rearrangement uses TRBV27 and TRBJ1-1; no definite D call. The CDR3 covers 15 residues. The germline V and J ends were trimmed by 2 bases and 1 base, with 11 bases remaining between them. The germline CDR1 and CDR2 sequences are MNHEY and SMNVEV (reference sequence).

The CDR3, as DNA: TGTGCCAGCGGAAAGGCGGGAGCCACAGATACGCAGTATTTT. Residues: CASGKAGATDTQYF. The chain links TRBV6-5 to TRBJ2-3; 7 bases are a match to TRBD2. Trimming removed 8 bases from V and 2 bases from J; junction bases left unmatched: 7. The CDR3 is made up of 14 amino acids. Per the germline V gene, CDR1 is MNHEY and CDR2 is SVGAGI.

The chain employs TRBV19 and TRBJ2-7; TRBD1 matches 8 bases. Germline V gives CDR1 LNHDA, CDR2 SQIVND (reference sequence). This CDR3 has 15 amino acids. The trim removed 5 bases at V and 4 bases at J, leaving 10 bases unmatched. Here the CDR3 reads CASSVSGTGPYEQYF. Written as DNA, the CDR3 is TGTGCCAGTAGTGTATCCGGGACAGGTCCTTACGAGCAGTACTTC.

The gene calls are TRBV19 and TRBJ2-2; 11 nucleotides agree with TRBD2. Germline loops: CDR1 LNHDA, CDR2 SQIVND (reference sequence). Trimming at V came to 4 bases and at J to 6 bases, leaving 4 bases not matched to a gene. This CDR3 contains 15 residues. CDR3 protein: CASSTLAGVAGELFF. The CDR3 DNA reads TGTGCCAGTAGTACACTAGCGGGAGTGGCCGGGGAGCTGTTTTTT.

V gene TRBV28 combines with J gene TRBJ1-5; weak D call: TRBD1 (5 bases). Germline values: CDR1 MDHEN, CDR2 SYDVKM. Trimming removed 7 bases at V and 0 bases at J, with 13 bases between. The CDR3 contains 15 residues. The CDR3 coding sequence is TGTGCCAGCACCTCCACAGGTAATAGCAATCAGCCCCAGCATTTT. Protein: CASTSTGNSNQPQHF.

This chain links TRBV12-3 or TRBV12-4 with TRBJ1-2, with 7 bases that match TRBD1. The CDR3 loop spans 12 amino acids. The trim removed 5 bases at V and 10 bases at J, leaving 7 bases unmatched. In DNA, the CDR3 is TGTGCCAGCAGTGGGGACAGAGAGGACTACACCTTC. Its translation is CASSGDREDYTF.

This clone was counted a single time. This rearrangement joins TRBV28 to TRBJ2-7; TRBD1 matches 11 bases. This CDR3 has 14 residues. The V segment lost 8 bases and the J segment 0 bases; nucleotides outside the gene matches: 3. The germline gives CDR1 MDHEN, CDR2 SYDVKM. Here the CDR3 reads CASLGTGGSYEQYF. The CDR3 region has the DNA TGTGCCAGCCTCGGGACAGGGGGCTCCTACGAGCAGTACTTC.

This chain connects TRBV28 to TRBJ1-5, with D uncertain. V was trimmed by 3 bases and J by 6 bases, leaving 6 bases between them. CDR3 length equals 12 residues. CDR1 and CDR2 (germline): MDHEN, SYDVKM. The CDR3 region is CASSFAGQPQHF. The CDR3 nucleotides read TGTGCCAGCAGTTTTGCGGGTCAGCCCCAGCATTTT. Supplemented by reference TRBV28 and TRBJ1-5, the full variable domain reads DVKVTQSSRYLVKRTGEKVFLECVQDMDHENMFWYRQDPGLGLRLIYFSYDVKMKEKGDIPEGYSVSREKKERFSLILESASTNQTSMYLCASSFAGQPQHFGDGTRLSIL.

The V call is TRBV11-2, the J call TRBJ1-2; D might be TRBD1 (5 bases). Germline CDR1 is SGHAT and CDR2 is FQNNGV. The CDR3 spans 14 residues. Deletions cut 5 bases from V and 3 bases from J, with 13 bases between. CDR3 bases: TGTGCCAGCAGCCCCCCGGGAGGGGACTATGGCTACACCTTC. Residues: CASSPPGGDYGYTF.

This clone was seen more than once but under ten times. V usage is TRBV5-4 and J usage is TRBJ1-2; 7 bases fit TRBD1. CDR1 is SGHNT and CDR2 is YYREEE in the germline V gene (reference sequence). The CDR3 covers 16 residues. V lost 4 bases to trimming and J lost 0 bases; unmatched junction nucleotides: 9. The CDR3 DNA reads TGTGCCAGCAGCCCAAGGACAGGTCCTTCTAACTATGGCTACACCTTC. Translating gives CASSPRTGPSNYGYTF. Variable domain in full (rest from reference TRBV5-4 and TRBJ1-2): ETGVTQSPTHLIKTRGQQVTLRCSSQSGHNTVSWYQQALGQGPQFIFQYYREEENGRGNFPPRFSGLQFPNYSSELNVNALELDDSALYLCASSPRTGPSNYGYTFGSGTRLTVV.

The genes are TRBV2 and TRBJ2-1, with TRBD2 as a possible D gene (5 bases). Germline V gene sequence: CDR1 SNHLY, CDR2 FYNNEI. The CDR3 is 13 amino acids. V lost 4 bases and J 4 bases, leaving 8 bases between the germline ends. The CDR3 region has the DNA TGTGCCAGCAGTGCGGAGCGGTACAATGAGCAGTTCTTC. Amino acids: CASSAERYNEQFF.

The chain's CDR3 is CASSQGTGRYEQYF. CDR3 nucleotides: TGCGCCAGCAGCCAAGGCACGGGGAGGTACGAGCAGTACTTC. This rearrangement joins TRBV4-3 to TRBJ2-7; a possible D gene is TRBD2 (6 bases). CDR1 is LGHNA and CDR2 is YSLEER in the germline V gene. The CDR3 is 14 amino acids. Trimming pared 1 base from V and 4 bases from J, leaving 11 bases between.

This chain uses TRBV11-2 with TRBJ2-1; TRBD2 matches at 10 bases. V lost 2 bases to trimming and J lost 8 bases; unmatched junction nucleotides: 9. The CDR3 extends over 16 amino acids. CDR1 is SGHAT and CDR2 is FQNNGV in the germline V gene. DNA of the CDR3: TGTGCCAGCAGCTTAAGGGCTAGCGGGAGATGGGATGAGCAGTTCTTC. Protein sequence: CASSLRASGRWDEQFF.

The V gene is TRBV5-1, the J gene TRBJ2-1; TRBD2 matches 9 bases. This CDR3 contains 14 residues. J gave up 4 bases and V 5 bases, and 4 bases lay outside the gene matches. Germline V gene lookup returns CDR1 SGHRS and CDR2 YFSETQ. As DNA, the CDR3 is TGCGCCAGCAGTAGCGCGGGAGGGTACAATGAGCAGTTCTTC. Translation: CASSSAGGYNEQFF.

The V gene is TRBV28, the J gene TRBJ2-7; TRBD1 might be the D (6 bases). Germline CDR1 reads MDHEN; CDR2 reads SYDVKM. V was clipped by 4 bases and J by 1 base, with 8 bases between them. The CDR3 spans 13 residues. DNA for the CDR3: TGTGCCAGCAGTTACAGGGAATCCTACGAGCAGTACTTC. Its translation: CASSYRESYEQYF.

The rearrangement links TRBV23-1 to TRBJ1-1; 8 nucleotides agree with TRBD1. TRBV23-1 is identified as an open reading frame with a role that is uncertain. The CDR3 runs 16 residues. The junction had 13 bases not matched to a gene; V was cut back by 10 bases and J by 0 bases. The CDR3 reads CANKWQLGQVNTEAFF. DNA of the CDR3: TGCGCCAACAAATGGCAGCTGGGACAGGTGAACACTGAAGCTTTCTTT.

The chain joins TRBV11-1 to TRBJ2-7, with D possibly matching TRBD1 (6 bases). From germline, CDR1 is SGHAT and CDR2 FQDESV (reference sequence). The CDR3 is made up of 14 amino acids. V shed 5 bases and J shed 1 base, with 12 bases lying between them. CDR3 in amino acids: CASSHRAGSYEQYF. In DNA, the CDR3 is TGTGCCAGCAGCCACAGGGCCGGGTCCTACGAGCAGTACTTC.

This chain uses TRBV7-8 with TRBJ2-3; 9 nucleotides align to TRBD2. The germline V gene has CDR1 SGHVS and CDR2 FQNEAQ. The trim removed 1 base at V and 5 bases at J, leaving 10 bases unmatched. The CDR3 is 17 residues long. The CDR3 is CASSLVTSGFKLDTQYF. CDR3 bases: TGTGCCAGCAGCTTAGTTACTAGCGGGTTCAAGTTAGATACGCAGTATTTT.

This chain joins TRBV6-5 and TRBJ2-7, with 10 bases that match TRBD1. The CDR3 contains 15 residues. In germline, CDR1 is MNHEY, CDR2 SVGAGI. V shed 2 bases, J shed 1 base, and the junction held 2 bases outside the gene matches. The chain's CDR3 is CASSYRGQGSYEQYF. For the CDR3, the DNA is TGTGCCAGCAGTTACCGGGGACAGGGGTCCTACGAGCAGTACTTC.

The V gene is TRBV9, the J gene TRBJ2-7; the D gene is possibly TRBD1 (7 bases). V lost 3 bases and J 2 bases, leaving 15 bases between the germline ends. CDR3 length: 15 amino acids. CDR1 is SGDLS and CDR2 is YYNGEE in the germline V gene. In DNA form, the CDR3 reads TGTGCCAGCAGCGAGGGGGCGGGACAGACCTACGAGCAGTACTTC. This gives the protein CASSEGAGQTYEQYF.

This clone was picked up one time. The genes are TRBV9 and TRBJ2-7; TRBD2 matches 11 bases. This CDR3 is built from 15 residues. The junction had 4 bases not matched to a gene; V was cut back by 2 bases and J by 3 bases. In germline, CDR1 is SGDLS, CDR2 YYNGEE. This CDR3 is CASSVGTSGGYEQYF. DNA for the CDR3: TGTGCCAGCAGCGTTGGGACTAGCGGAGGCTACGAGCAGTACTTC.

The chain couples TRBV5-8 to TRBJ1-2; no clear D. The CDR3 covers 12 residues. CDR1 is SGHTS and CDR2 is YDEGEE in the germline V gene. V lost 4 bases to trimming and J lost 8 bases, with 12 bases between them. The CDR3 bases are TGTGCCAGCAGCCTGCAAGCTAGCGGCTACACCTTC. It translates to CASSLQASGYTF.

CDR3 loop: CASSSQYGQGANYGYTF. For the CDR3, the DNA is TGTGCCAGCAGCTCTCAATACGGACAGGGAGCTAACTATGGCTACACCTTC. This rearrangement joins TRBV7-3 to TRBJ1-2; 8 bases map to TRBD1. Trimming at V came to 4 bases and at J to 0 bases, leaving 10 bases not matched to a gene. The CDR3 loop spans 17 amino acids. Germline-derived CDR1 and CDR2 are SGHTA and FQGTGA.